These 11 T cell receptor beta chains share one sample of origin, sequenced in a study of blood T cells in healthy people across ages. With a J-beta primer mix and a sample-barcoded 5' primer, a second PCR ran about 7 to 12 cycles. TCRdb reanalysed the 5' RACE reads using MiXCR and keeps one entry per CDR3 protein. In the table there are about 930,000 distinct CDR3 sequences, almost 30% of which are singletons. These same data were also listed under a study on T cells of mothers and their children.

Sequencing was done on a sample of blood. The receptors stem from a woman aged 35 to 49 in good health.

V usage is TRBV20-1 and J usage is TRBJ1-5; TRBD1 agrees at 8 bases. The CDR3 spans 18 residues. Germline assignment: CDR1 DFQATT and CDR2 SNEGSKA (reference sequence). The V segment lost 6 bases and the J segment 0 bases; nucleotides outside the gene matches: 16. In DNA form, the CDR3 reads TGCAGTGCCCCCCTGGACAGGGCGCCCACCTATAGCAATCAGCCCCAGCATTTT. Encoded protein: CSAPLDRAPTYSNQPQHF.

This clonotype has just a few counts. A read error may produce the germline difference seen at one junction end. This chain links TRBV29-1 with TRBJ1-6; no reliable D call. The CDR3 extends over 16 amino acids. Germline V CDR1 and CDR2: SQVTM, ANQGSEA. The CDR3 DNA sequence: TGCAGCGTTGAAGATTGCCTTTCGGGGTATAATTCACCCCCCCACTTT. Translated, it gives CSVEDCLSGYNSPPHF.

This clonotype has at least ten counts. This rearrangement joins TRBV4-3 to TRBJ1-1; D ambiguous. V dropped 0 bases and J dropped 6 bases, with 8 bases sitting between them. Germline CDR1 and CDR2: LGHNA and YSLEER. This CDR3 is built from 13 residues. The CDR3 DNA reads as TGCGCCAGCAGCCAAGATCCGGAGGCTGAAGCTTTCTTT. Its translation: CASSQDPEAEAFF.

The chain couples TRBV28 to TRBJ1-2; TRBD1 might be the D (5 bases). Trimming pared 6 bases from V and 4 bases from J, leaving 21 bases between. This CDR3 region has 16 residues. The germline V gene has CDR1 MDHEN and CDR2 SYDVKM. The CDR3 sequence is CASRSPTSGGSYGYTF. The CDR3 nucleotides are TGTGCCAGCAGGTCCCCTACGTCCGGGGGTAGCTATGGCTACACCTTC.

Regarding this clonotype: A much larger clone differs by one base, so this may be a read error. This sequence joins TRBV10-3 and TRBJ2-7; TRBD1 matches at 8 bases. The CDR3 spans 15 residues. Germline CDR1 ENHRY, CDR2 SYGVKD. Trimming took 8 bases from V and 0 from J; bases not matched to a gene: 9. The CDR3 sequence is CAIGDHGTGSYEQYF. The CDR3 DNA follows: TGTGCCATCGGGGACCACGGGACAGGCTCCTACGAGCAGTACTTC.

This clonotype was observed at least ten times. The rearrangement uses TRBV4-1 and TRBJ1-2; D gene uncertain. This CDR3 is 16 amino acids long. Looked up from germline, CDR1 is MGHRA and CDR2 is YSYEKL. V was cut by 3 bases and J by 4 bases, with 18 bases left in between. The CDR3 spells CASSHSRRGSGYGYTF. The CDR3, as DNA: TGCGCCAGCAGCCACTCTAGGCGAGGGTCGGGCTATGGCTACACCTTC.

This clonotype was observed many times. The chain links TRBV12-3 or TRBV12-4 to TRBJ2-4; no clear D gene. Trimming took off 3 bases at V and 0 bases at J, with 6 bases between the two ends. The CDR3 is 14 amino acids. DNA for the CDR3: TGTGCCAGCAGTTTTGTACTAGCCAAAAACATTCAGTACTTC. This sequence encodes CASSFVLAKNIQYF.

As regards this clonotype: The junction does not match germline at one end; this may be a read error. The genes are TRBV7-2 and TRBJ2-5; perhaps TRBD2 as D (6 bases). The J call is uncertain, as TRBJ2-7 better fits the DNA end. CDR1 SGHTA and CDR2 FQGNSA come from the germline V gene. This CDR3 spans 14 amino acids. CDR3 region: CASSIAARPYEQYF. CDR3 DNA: TGTGCCAGCAGCATAGCGGCCAGGCCCTACGAGCAGTACTTC.

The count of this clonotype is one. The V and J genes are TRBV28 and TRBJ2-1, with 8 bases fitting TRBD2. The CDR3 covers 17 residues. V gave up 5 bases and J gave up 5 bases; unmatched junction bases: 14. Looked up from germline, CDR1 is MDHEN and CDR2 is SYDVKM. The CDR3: CASSRTTGTRGNNEQFF. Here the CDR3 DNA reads TGTGCCAGCAGTAGGACCACCGGGACTAGGGGAAACAATGAGCAGTTCTTC.

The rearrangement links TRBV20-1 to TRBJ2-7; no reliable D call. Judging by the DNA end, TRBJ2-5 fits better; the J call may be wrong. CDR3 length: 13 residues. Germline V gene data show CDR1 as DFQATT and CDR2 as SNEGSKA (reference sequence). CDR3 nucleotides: TGCAGTGCTAGGAGGTACCCCGGGGAGACCCAGTACTTC. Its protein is CSARRYPGETQYF.

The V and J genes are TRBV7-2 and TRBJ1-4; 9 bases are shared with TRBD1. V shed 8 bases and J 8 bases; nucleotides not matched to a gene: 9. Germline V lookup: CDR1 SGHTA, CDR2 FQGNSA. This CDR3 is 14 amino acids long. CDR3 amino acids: CASGITGGREKLFF. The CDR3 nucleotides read TGTGCCAGCGGCATTACAGGGGGCAGGGAAAAACTGTTTTTT.